Included here is one TCR beta chain sequence, with context. The antigen is not known. The sample originates from a study of blood T cells in healthy people across ages. Study outcomes and limitations: More naive CD4+ cells and higher diversity marked long-lived donors relative to aged donors.

The CDR3 is made up of 14 amino acids. V was trimmed by 6 bases and J by 0 bases, leaving 9 bases between them. Germline lookup yields CDR1 MNHEY and CDR2 SVGEGT. With a J-beta primer mix and a sample-barcoded 5' primer, a second PCR ran about 7 to 12 cycles. TCRdb ran MiXCR on the 5' RACE reads and lists one entry per CDR3 protein. The table lists 700,000 to 950,000 distinct CDR3 sequences, 40% to 45% of them singletons. The clonotype was recovered from a woman aged 60-75 years in good health. Sequencing was performed on blood. The chain combines TRBV6-2 or TRBV6-3 with TRBJ2-4, with TRBD1 as a possible D gene (5 bases). This CDR3 is CASSDSVAKNIQYF. CDR3 DNA sequence: TGTGCCAGCAGCGACAGTGTAGCCAAAAACATTCAGTACTTC.